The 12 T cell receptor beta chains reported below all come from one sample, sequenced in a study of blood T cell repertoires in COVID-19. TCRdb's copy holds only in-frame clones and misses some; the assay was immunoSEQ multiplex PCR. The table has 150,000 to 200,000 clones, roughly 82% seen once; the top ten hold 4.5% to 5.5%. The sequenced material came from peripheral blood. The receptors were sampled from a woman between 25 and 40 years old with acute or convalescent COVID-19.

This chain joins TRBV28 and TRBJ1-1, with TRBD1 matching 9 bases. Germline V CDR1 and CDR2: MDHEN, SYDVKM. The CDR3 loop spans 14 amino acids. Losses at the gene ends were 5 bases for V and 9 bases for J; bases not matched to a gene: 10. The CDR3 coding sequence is TGTGCCAGCAGTCCAACCCCCGGACAGGGGCAAGCTTTCTTT. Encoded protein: CASSPTPGQGQAFF.

The CDR3 protein is CASSLAEGAGEAFF. CDR3 sequence (DNA): TGTGCCAGCAGCTTAGCGGAGGGCGCGGGTGAAGCTTTCTTT. The V gene is TRBV7-6, the J gene TRBJ1-1, with D uncertain. Trimming removed 0 bases from V and 7 bases from J, with 12 bases in between. From germline, CDR1 is SGHVS and CDR2 FNYEAQ. This CDR3 contains 14 residues.

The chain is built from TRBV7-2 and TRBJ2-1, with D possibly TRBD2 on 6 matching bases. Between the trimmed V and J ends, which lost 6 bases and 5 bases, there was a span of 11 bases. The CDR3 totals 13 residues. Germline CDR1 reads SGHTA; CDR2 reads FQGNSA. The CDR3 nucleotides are TGTGCCAGCAGAATACGGGGGAACAATGAGCAGTTCTTC. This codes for CASRIRGNNEQFF.

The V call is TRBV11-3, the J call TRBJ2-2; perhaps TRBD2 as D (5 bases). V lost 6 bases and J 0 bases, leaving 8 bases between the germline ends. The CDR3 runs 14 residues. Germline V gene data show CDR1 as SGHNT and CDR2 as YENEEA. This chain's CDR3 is CASREVSNTGELFF. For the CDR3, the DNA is TGTGCCAGCAGGGAGGTTTCGAACACCGGGGAGCTGTTTTTT.

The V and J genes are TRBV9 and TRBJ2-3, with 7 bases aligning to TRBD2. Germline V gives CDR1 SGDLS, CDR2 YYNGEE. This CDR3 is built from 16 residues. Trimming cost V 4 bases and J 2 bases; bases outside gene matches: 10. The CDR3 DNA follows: TGTGCCAGCAGCAGGGAAGCGGGGCCGCCCACAGATACGCAGTATTTT. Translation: CASSREAGPPTDTQYF.

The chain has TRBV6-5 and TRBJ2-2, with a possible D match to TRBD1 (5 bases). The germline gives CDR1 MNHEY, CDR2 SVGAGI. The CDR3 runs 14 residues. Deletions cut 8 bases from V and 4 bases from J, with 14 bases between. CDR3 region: CASLFNRPTGELFF. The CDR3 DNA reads TGTGCCAGCCTTTTCAACAGGCCCACCGGGGAGCTGTTTTTT.

The CDR3 sequence: CASSFSSGGWYF. The CDR3 bases are TGTGCCAGCAGCTTCTCTAGCGGCGGTTGGTACTTC. The V and J genes are TRBV5-5 and TRBJ2-4; TRBD2 aligns across 7 bases. The CDR3 has 12 amino acids. The ends lost 2 bases at V and 15 bases at J; junction bases unmatched: 8. CDR1 is SGHKS, CDR2 YYEKEE, per germline (reference sequence).

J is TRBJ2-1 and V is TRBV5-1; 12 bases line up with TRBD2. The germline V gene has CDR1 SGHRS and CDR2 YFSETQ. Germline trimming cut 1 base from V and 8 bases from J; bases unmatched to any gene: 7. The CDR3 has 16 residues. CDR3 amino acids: CASSLLASGGADEQFF. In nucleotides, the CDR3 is TGCGCCAGCAGCTTGTTGGCTAGCGGGGGGGCCGATGAGCAGTTCTTC.

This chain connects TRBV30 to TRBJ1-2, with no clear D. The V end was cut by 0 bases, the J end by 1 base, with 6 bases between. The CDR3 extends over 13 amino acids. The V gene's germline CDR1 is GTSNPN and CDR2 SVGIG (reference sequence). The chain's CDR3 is CAWSVSRNYGYTF. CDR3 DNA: TGTGCCTGGAGTGTATCCCGTAACTATGGCTACACCTTC.

The DNA of the CDR3 is TGTGCCAGCAGTTTACTTGCGGGTAGCAATCAGCCCCAGCATTTT. This gives the protein CASSLLAGSNQPQHF. The chain has TRBV27 and TRBJ1-5; D not resolved. Germline loops: CDR1 MNHEY, CDR2 SMNVEV (reference sequence). Trimming cost V 2 bases and J 0 bases, with 8 bases left between them. The length of the CDR3 is 15 residues.

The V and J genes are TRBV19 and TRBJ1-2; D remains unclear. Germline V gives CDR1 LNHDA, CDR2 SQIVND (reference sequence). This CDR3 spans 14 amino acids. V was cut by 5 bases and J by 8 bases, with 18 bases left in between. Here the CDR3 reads CASSSIGGSEGYTF. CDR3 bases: TGTGCCAGTAGTTCAATCGGAGGGTCGGAGGGCTACACCTTC.

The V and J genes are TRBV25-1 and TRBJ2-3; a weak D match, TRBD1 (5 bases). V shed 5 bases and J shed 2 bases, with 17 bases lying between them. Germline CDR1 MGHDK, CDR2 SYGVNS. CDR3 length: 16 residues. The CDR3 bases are TGTGCCAGCAGTCCCCGGAGAGTGGGGCACACAGATACGCAGTATTTT. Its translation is CASSPRRVGHTDTQYF.